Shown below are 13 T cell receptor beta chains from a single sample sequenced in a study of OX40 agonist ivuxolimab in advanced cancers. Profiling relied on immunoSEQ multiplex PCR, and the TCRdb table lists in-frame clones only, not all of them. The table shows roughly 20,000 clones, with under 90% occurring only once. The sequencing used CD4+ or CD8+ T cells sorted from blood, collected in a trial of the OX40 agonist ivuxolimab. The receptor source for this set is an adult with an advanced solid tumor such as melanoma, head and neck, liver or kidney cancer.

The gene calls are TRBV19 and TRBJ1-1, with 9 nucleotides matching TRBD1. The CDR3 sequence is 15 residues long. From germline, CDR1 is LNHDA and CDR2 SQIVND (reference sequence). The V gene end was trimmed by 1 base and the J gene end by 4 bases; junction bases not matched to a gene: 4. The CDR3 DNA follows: TGTGCCAGTAGTATAGGGGACAGGGAGGCCACTGAAGCTTTCTTT. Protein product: CASSIGDREATEAFF.

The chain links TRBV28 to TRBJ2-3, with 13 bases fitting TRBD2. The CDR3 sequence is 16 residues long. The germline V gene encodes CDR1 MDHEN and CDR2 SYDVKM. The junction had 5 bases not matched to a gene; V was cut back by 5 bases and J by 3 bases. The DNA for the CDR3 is TGTGCCAGCAGTGTACTAGCGGGGGGGCCTACAGATACGCAGTATTTT. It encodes CASSVLAGGPTDTQYF.

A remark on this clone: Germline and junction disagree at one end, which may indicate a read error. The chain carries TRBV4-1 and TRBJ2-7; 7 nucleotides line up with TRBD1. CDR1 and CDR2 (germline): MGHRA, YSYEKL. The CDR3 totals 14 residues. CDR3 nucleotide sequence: TGTGCCAGCAGCCGTACCGGGACAGAATACGAGCAGTACTTC. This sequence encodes CASSRTGTEYEQYF.

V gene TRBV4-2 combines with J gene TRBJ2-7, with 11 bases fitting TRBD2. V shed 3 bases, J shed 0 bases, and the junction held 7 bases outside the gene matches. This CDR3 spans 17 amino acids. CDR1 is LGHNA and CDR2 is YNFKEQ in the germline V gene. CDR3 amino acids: CASSQASGRPSSYEQYF. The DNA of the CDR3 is TGTGCCAGCAGCCAGGCTAGCGGGAGGCCTAGCTCCTACGAGCAGTACTTC.

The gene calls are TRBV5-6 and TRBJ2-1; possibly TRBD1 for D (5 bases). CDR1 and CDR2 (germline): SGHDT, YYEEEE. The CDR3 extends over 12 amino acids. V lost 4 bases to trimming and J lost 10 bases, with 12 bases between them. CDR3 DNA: TGTGCCAGCAGCAGCCTAAGGGGAGAGCAGTTCTTC. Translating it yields CASSSLRGEQFF.

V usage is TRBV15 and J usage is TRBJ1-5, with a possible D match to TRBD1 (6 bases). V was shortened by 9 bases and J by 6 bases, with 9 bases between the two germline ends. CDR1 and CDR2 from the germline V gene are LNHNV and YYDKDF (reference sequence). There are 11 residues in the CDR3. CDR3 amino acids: CATGDTQPQHF. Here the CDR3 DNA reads TGTGCCACTGGGGACACTCAGCCCCAGCATTTT. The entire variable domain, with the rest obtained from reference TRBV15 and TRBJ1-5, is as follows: DAMVIQNPRYQVTQFGKPVTLSCSQTLNHNVMYWYQQKSSQAPKLLFHYYDKDFNNEADTPDNFQSRRPNTSFCFLDIRSPGLGDTAMYLCATGDTQPQHFGDGTRLSIL.

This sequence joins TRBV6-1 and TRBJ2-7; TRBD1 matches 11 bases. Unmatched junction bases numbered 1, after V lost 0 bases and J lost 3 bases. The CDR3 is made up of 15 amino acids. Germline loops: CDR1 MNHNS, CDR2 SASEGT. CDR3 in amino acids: CASSEADRGLYEQYF. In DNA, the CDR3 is TGTGCCAGCAGTGAAGCGGACAGGGGGCTCTACGAGCAGTACTTC.

CDR3 sequence: CASSESLGVNEQFF. The CDR3 DNA reads TGCGCCAGCAGTGAATCTCTGGGGGTAAATGAGCAGTTCTTC. This chain joins TRBV10-1 and TRBJ2-1, with D perhaps being TRBD1 or TRBD2 (5 bases each). Germline V gene data show CDR1 as WNHNN and CDR2 as SYGVQD (reference sequence). Trimming took 3 bases from V and 7 from J, leaving 13 bases between them. The CDR3 length is 14 residues.

CDR3 nucleotides: TGTGCCAGCAGTTTTACGTTGGGCACCTACAATGAGCAGTTCTTC. As protein: CASSFTLGTYNEQFF. The chain carries TRBV27 and TRBJ2-1, with unresolved D. This CDR3 region has 15 residues. Germline V CDR1 and CDR2: MNHEY, SMNVEV (reference sequence). V lost 3 bases, J lost 2 bases, and 11 bases lay in between.

The CDR3 region has the DNA TGTGCCAGCAGCGTAGCGGAGGGAGGAAGGAATGAGCAGTTCTTC. It yields the protein CASSVAEGGRNEQFF. The rearrangement joins TRBV9 to TRBJ2-1; maybe TRBD2 (6 bases). Between the trimmed V and J ends, which lost 0 bases and 7 bases, there was a span of 14 bases. The length of the CDR3 is 15 residues. The germline CDR1 and CDR2 sequences are SGDLS and YYNGEE.

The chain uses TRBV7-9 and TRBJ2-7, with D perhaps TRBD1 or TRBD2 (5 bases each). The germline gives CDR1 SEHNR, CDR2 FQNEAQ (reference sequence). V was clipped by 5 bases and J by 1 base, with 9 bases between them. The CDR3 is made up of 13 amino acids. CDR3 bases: TGTGCCAGCAGCCGGGACGGATCCTACGAGCAGTACTTC. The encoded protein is CASSRDGSYEQYF.

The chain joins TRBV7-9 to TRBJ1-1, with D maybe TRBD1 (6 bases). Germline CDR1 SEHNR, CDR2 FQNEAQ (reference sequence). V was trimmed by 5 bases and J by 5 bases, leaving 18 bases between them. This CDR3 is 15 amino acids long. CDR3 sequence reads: CASSASTGLGTEAFF. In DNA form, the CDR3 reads TGTGCCAGCAGCGCCTCGACAGGACTTGGTACTGAAGCTTTCTTT.

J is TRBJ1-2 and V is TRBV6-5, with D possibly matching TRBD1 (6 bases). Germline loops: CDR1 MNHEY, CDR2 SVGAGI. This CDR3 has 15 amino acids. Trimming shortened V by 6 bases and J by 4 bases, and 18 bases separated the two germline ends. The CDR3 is CASRTWTAGGYGYTF. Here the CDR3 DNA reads TGTGCCAGCAGAACCTGGACAGCCGGCGGCTATGGCTACACCTTC.